The next 7 T cell receptor beta chains were all read from a single sample in a study of T cells after yellow fever vaccination. TCRdb re-called the 5' RACE reads through MiXCR, storing one row per CDR3 protein. The table has under 550,000 distinct CDR3 sequences, 21% seen once. The material was PBMCs, obtained roughly 20 days after the first yellow fever vaccination. The receptor source for this set is a man aged 18 to 35 who received the YFV17D yellow fever vaccine.

V is TRBV10-3 and J is TRBJ2-1; the match to TRBD1 covers 10 bases. The CDR3 spans 15 residues. Germline CDR1 ENHRY, CDR2 SYGVKD. The V and J ends lost 11 bases and 4 bases, in that order; junction bases with no gene match: 11. In DNA form, the CDR3 reads TGTGCCGCCTCGTCCCGGGACAGGGGATACAATGAGCAGTTCTTC. This gives the protein CAASSRDRGYNEQFF.

The table lists this clonotype with a few counts. DNA for the CDR3: TGTGCCAGCAGCCCGGGGGGAACCATATATTTT. This translates into CASSPGGTIYF. This chain uses TRBV7-6 with TRBJ1-3; tentatively, D is TRBD1 (5 bases). This CDR3 comprises 11 residues. The V end was cut by 5 bases, the J end by 10 bases, with 9 bases between. Germline V gives CDR1 SGHVS, CDR2 FNYEAQ.

The chain employs TRBV7-2 and TRBJ2-5; 8 positions agree with TRBD2. V shed 5 bases, J shed 9 bases, and the junction held 20 bases outside the gene matches. CDR3 size: 17 residues. The germline V gene encodes CDR1 SGHTA and CDR2 FQGNSA. The CDR3 DNA is TGTGCCAGCAGCCCGGTGCCACTAGCGGCTTCGGGTAGGGCCCAGTACTTC. Its protein is CASSPVPLAASGRAQYF.

The rearrangement links TRBV5-6 to TRBJ1-1; 8 bases map to TRBD1. V lost 4 bases and J lost 4; bases outside the gene matches: 12. CDR1 is SGHDT and CDR2 is YYEEEE in the germline V gene. This CDR3 has 16 amino acids. The CDR3 DNA reads as TGTGCCAGCAGCCAAATACAGGGGGACGGACTCACTGAAGCTTTCTTT. This translates into CASSQIQGDGLTEAFF.

This clonotype was counted ten times or more. V and J are TRBV6-2 or TRBV6-3 and TRBJ2-1, with D perhaps TRBD1 (5 bases). V shed 2 bases and J shed 5 bases, with 7 bases lying between them. Germline lookup yields CDR1 MNHEY and CDR2 SVGEGT. The CDR3 consists of 13 residues. CDR3 protein: CASSYGAHNEQFF. The CDR3 DNA sequence: TGTGCCAGCAGTTACGGGGCTCACAATGAGCAGTTCTTC.

This chain joins TRBV7-9 and TRBJ2-5, with D possibly being TRBD1 or TRBD2 (6 bases each). Germline CDR1 reads SEHNR; CDR2 reads FQNEAQ (reference sequence). This CDR3 is built from 14 residues. V gave up 4 bases and J gave up 5 bases, with 14 bases separating them. The CDR3 protein is CASSSPTGAETQYF. The DNA for the CDR3 is TGTGCCAGCAGCTCCCCCACGGGGGCCGAGACCCAGTACTTC.

The CDR3 DNA follows: TGTGCCAGCAGTTTATCGTTATATTATCAGCCCCAGCATTTT. Residues: CASSLSLYYQPQHF. V gene TRBV27 combines with J gene TRBJ1-5; D remains ambiguous. Trimming stripped 0 bases from V and 5 bases from J, with 8 bases between. The length of the CDR3 is 14 residues. Germline V gives CDR1 MNHEY, CDR2 SMNVEV (reference sequence).